Listed below are T cell receptor beta chains from one sample, sequenced in a study of control samples from healthy donors and cancer patients. Using immunoSEQ multiplex PCR, the repertoire was profiled, and TCRdb retains in-frame clones only, with some absent. This sample carries under 95,000 clones, roughly 80% of them seen once, and the ten largest clones take less than 15%. Material for sequencing was blood. These receptors came from a man aged 45-65 years in good health. The CDR3 runs from the conserved cysteine through the conserved F or W. A D gene is named only where the DNA matches it firmly. Clone sizes are given selectively: once, few, many, or a class where the clone is expanded.

j_call clone_size v_call cdr3_length d_call cdr3_nt cdr3_aa
TRBJ2-1 . TRBV9 16 . TGTGCCAGCAGCCCCGGCGGGTCCCAGAGGTACAATGAGCAGTTCTTC CASSPGGSQRYNEQFF
TRBJ2-2 once TRBV27 15 TRBD1 TGTGCCAGCAGCCTCAACCCCGGGACAGCCGGGGAGCTGTTTTTT CASSLNPGTAGELFF
TRBJ2-5 . TRBV11-3 13 . TGTGCCAGCAGCCTCGGACTATCAGAGACCCAGTACTTC CASSLGLSETQYF
TRBJ1-1 . TRBV6-5 14 . TGTGCCAGCAGTCCACCCGACAGTATCACTGAAGCTTTCTTT CASSPPDSITEAFF
TRBJ1-2 . TRBV7-2 13 . TGTGCCAGCAGCGGTACGGGACGTTTGGGCTACACCTTC CASSGTGRLGYTF
TRBJ2-2 . TRBV24-1 12 . TGTGCCACCAGTGATTTTCCCGGGGAGCTGTTTTTT CATSDFPGELFF
TRBJ2-1 . TRBV3-1/TRBV3-2 15 TRBD2 TGTGCCAGCAGCCAAGCCGGGACTAGAGGTGGTGAGCAGTTCTTC CASSQAGTRGGEQFF
TRBJ1-4 . TRBV25-1 16 . TGTGCCAGCAGTCCGGGACGGATGGCAACTAATGAAAAACTGTTTTTT CASSPGRMATNEKLFF
TRBJ1-2 few TRBV6-6 16 . TGTGCCAGCAGGCACCCGGGGCAACCGACAGAAAGTGGCTACACCTTC CASRHPGQPTESGYTF
TRBJ1-1 . TRBV6-5 15 TRBD1 TGTGCCAGCAGTTACCAGACAGGGCTAGGCACTGAAGCTTTCTTT CASSYQTGLGTEAFF
TRBJ2-5 . TRBV9 18 TRBD2 TGTGCCAGCAGCCCCTGGACTAGCGGGAGGATATCTGCAGAGACCCAGTACTTC CASSPWTSGRISAETQYF
TRBJ1-1 . TRBV24-1 14 TRBD1 TGTGCCACCAGCGGGGGGACAGGCTACACTGAAGCTTTCTTT CATSGGTGYTEAFF
TRBJ2-3 . TRBV28 15 TRBD2 TGTGCCAGCAGTTTGTTAGCGGGACGCACAGATACGCAGTATTTT CASSLLAGRTDTQYF
TRBJ2-3 once TRBV2 12 . TGTGCCAGCAGGTTACAGGAAAATACGCAGTATTTT CASRLQENTQYF
TRBJ2-2 . TRBV11-3 18 . TGTGCCAGCAGCTTAGTGGGCCGACGGCGAGCGAACACCGGGGAGCTGTTTTTT CASSLVGRRRANTGELFF
TRBJ2-4 . TRBV24-1 15 TRBD1 TGTGCCACCAGTGAGACAGGGGTTGGCAAAAACATTCAGTACTTC CATSETGVGKNIQYF
TRBJ2-5 . TRBV11-3 15 . TGTGCCAGCAGTCCGAGGACGGGACACCAAGAGACCCAGTACTTC CASSPRTGHQETQYF
TRBJ2-4 . TRBV19 14 TRBD1 TGTGCCAGTAGTATAGATCAGGGGGAGTACATTCAGTACTTC CASSIDQGEYIQYF
TRBJ1-3 . TRBV7-8 16 . TGTGCCAGCAGCGTACAGACCCTCATCTCTGGAAACACCATATATTTT CASSVQTLISGNTIYF
TRBJ2-2 . TRBV14 15 . TGTGCCAGCAGCCAAGAATTGGGGGGCACCGGGGAGCTGTTTTTT CASSQELGGTGELFF
TRBJ2-1 . TRBV6-6 14 TRBD2 TGTGCCAGCAGCACTAGCGGGAACCACAATGAGCAGTTCTTC CASSTSGNHNEQFF
TRBJ2-5 few TRBV5-1 13 . TGCGCCAGCAGCTCCCGGACAGCCGAGACCCAGTACTTC CASSSRTAETQYF
TRBJ2-1 few TRBV18 14 . TGTGCCAGCTCACCACGTGTCGGGGGCGATGAGCAGTTCTTC CASSPRVGGDEQFF
TRBJ1-2 few TRBV4-2 17 . TGTGCCAGCAGCCAAGATGGGGCAGGGAAAGGGCTCTATGGCTACACCTTC CASSQDGAGKGLYGYTF
TRBJ1-2 . TRBV19 14 TRBD1 TGTGCCAGTAGTATCCCCCAGGGGGGATATGGCTACACCTTC CASSIPQGGYGYTF
TRBJ2-3 few TRBV24-1 15 TRBD1 TGTGCCACCAGTGAAAAGACAGGGGGCCTCGATACGCAGTATTTT CATSEKTGGLDTQYF
TRBJ2-7 . TRBV27 14 . TGTGCCAGCAGACTGACAGTGACCTCCTACGAGCAGTACTTC CASRLTVTSYEQYF
TRBJ2-1 . TRBV5-1 15 . TGCGCCAGCAGCTTGGTGGCGGGTGGAGGGCATGAGCAGTTCTTC CASSLVAGGGHEQFF
TRBJ2-2 . TRBV4-1 12 . TGCGCCAGCAGCCAGCACACCGGGGAGCTGTTTTTT CASSQHTGELFF
TRBJ2-1 . TRBV5-6 12 . TGTGCCAGCAGCTTGCTGGACAATGAGCAGTTCTTC CASSLLDNEQFF
TRBJ1-1 . TRBV12-3/TRBV12-4 12 . TGTGCCAGCCAAAGCAGTTACACTGAAGCTTTCTTT CASQSSYTEAFF
TRBJ2-3 . TRBV5-1 15 . TGCGCCAGCAGCTTGTATGTGGGAAGCACAGATACGCAGTATTTT CASSLYVGSTDTQYF
TRBJ2-6 . TRBV4-3 17 . TGCGCCAGCAGCCAAGAATTGGGGGGATCTGGGGCCAACGTCCTGACTTTC CASSQELGGSGANVLTF
TRBJ2-4 . TRBV28 18 . TGTGCCAGCAGGCCACTGGGTGATCCAGGGATAGCCAAAAACATTCAGTACTTC CASRPLGDPGIAKNIQYF
TRBJ1-2 . TRBV29-1 12 . TGCACCCTAAGCCCCCAGGGAGAGGGCTACACCTTC CTLSPQGEGYTF
TRBJ2-1 . TRBV28 16 . TGTGCCAGCAGTGGAGGTGGTGGAAACTCCTACAATGAGCAGTTCTTC CASSGGGGNSYNEQFF